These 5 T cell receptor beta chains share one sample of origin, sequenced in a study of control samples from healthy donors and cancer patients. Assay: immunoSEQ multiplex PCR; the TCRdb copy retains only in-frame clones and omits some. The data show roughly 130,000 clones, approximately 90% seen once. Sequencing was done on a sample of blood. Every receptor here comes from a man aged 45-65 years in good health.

In DNA form, the CDR3 reads TGCGCCAGCAGCTGGTTTAGCGGGACCTCCTACGAGCAGTACTTC. It translates to CASSWFSGTSYEQYF. The chain joins TRBV5-1 to TRBJ2-7, with 8 bases matching TRBD2. The CDR3 totals 15 residues. Germline V gene data show CDR1 as SGHRS and CDR2 as YFSETQ. After removal of 3 bases from V and 0 bases from J, the junction contained 5 bases not matched to a gene.

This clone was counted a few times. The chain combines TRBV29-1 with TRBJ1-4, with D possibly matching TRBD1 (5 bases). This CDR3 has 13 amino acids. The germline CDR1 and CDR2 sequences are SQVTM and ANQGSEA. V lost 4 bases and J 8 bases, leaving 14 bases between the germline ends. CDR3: CSVGRQGAEKLFF. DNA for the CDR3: TGCAGCGTTGGTAGGCAGGGAGCCGAAAAACTGTTTTTT. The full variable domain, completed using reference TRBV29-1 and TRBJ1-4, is SAVISQKPSRDICQRGTSLTIQCQVDSQVTMMFWYRQQPGQSLTLIATANQGSEATYESGFVIDKFPISRPNLTFSTLTVSNMSPEDSSIYLCSVGRQGAEKLFFGSGTQLSVL.

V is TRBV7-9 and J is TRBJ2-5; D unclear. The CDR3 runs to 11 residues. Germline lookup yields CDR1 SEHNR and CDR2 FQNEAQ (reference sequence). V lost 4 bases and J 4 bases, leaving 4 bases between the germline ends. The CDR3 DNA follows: TGTGCCAGCAGCTCTAGAGAGACCCAGTACTTC. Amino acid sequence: CASSSRETQYF.

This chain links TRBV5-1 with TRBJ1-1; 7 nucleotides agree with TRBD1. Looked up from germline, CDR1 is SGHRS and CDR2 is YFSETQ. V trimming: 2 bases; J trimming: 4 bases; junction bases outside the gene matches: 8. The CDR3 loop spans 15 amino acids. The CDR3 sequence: CASSLGQVVSTEAFF. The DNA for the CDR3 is TGCGCCAGCAGCTTAGGACAGGTGGTGAGCACTGAAGCTTTCTTT.

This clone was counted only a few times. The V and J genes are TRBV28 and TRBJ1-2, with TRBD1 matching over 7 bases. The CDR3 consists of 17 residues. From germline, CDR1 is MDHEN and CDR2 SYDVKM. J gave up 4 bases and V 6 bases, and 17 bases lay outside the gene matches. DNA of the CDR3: TGTGCCAGCAGCTACCTGCCCCGGCGGACAGGCTCCTATGGCTACACCTTC. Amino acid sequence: CASSYLPRRTGSYGYTF.